The source of this T cell receptor (beta chain) is a study of T cell changes during pregnancy in multiple sclerosis. V was shortened by 4 bases and J by 2 bases, with 7 bases between the two germline ends. CDR3 length: 13 residues. Germline CDR1 reads LGHNT; CDR2 reads FRNRAP. Some clones are missing from TCRdb's copy, which holds only in-frame ones; the method was immunoSEQ multiplex PCR. The repertoire holds about 38,000 clones, with about 94% as singletons. The TCR sequence derives from a female donor with multiple sclerosis, enrolled in a pregnancy study. This chain connects TRBV12-5 to TRBJ2-3; D gene unclear. Specimen: CD4+ T cells from peripheral blood mononuclear cells, collected in the second trimester of pregnancy. The CDR3: CASGSRLTDTQYF. The CDR3 DNA reads as TGTGCTAGTGGTTCCCGACTCACAGATACGCAGTATTTT.